This entry features one T cell receptor (beta chain) sequence. Which antigen it targets is not known. Per-nucleotide qualities are absent, and no much larger clonotype sits a single base away. CDR1 and CDR2 (MDHEN, SYDVKM) derive from the germline V gene. The CDR3, from cysteine to phenylalanine, totals 18 residues. Just CDR3 DNA is preserved here, 54 bases in frame from base 1. Germline trimming amounts to 7 bases on V and 0 bases on J, with 11 as the count of junction bases outside the gene matches. TCRbeta CDR3 regions were amplified from genomic DNA by means of the immunoSEQ Assay, a bias-controlled multiplex PCR. For the original study's pipeline: Within the assay, amplification of reference gene primers was used to estimate how many nucleated cells each sample contained. To quantify the absolute abundance of each unique TCRbeta CDR3 rearrangement, sequence reads were collapsed and filtered. For each sample, productive Simpson clonality was calculated as the square root of Simpson's diversity index over productive rearrangements. What TCRdb holds here is the immuneACCESS table cut down to in-frame rearrangements. Part of the clones is not present; checked against another copy, under half of the missing clones reflect an unresolved V gene, and the others are unexplained. From that table come the V and J calls and clone size; the DNA was used to work out D and trimming. For this sample the table gives under 300,000 clones, of which roughly 85% were detected only once. The top ten clones comprise less than 4% of the sample.

The collaborating institutions used their own protocols to collect whole blood in K2EDTA tubes. Collaborator samples were shipped for TCRbeta analysis as frozen whole blood, isolated PBMCs, or DNA extracted from either sample type. This specimen belongs to a study of blood T cell repertoires in COVID-19 (dated by TCRdb to the early 2020s). For the study in its entirety: Samples from collaborators originated in the United States, Italy and Spain and spanned both the acute and convalescent phases of COVID-19. The prospective study material was composed of cDNA or gDNA derived from T cells, B-cell-depleted T cells, or PBMCs. Deeply sampled blood TCRbeta repertoires from subjects exposed to, actively infected with, or recovered from COVID-19 were included in the dataset. A freely available public database, intended as a resource for researchers studying the immune response to SARS-CoV-2, is where the repertoires were released. Samples came from the ongoing ImmuneRACE study (first 160 participants) plus 1,254 subjects from 6 global collaborators. Sample metadata almost always included a de-identified subject ID, COVID-19 status, age in years and sex. HLA class I and class II types, where available, came from metadata supplied by the sample provider rather than from assay-based typing. The research as a whole found: The quantity of clinical and demographic metadata differed by source and by participant and was supplied without curation.

This receptor chain uses TRBV28 and TRBJ2-3; 12 central nucleotides agree with TRBD2. Sequencing used peripheral blood. This TCR derives from a woman aged 18-29 years with acute or convalescent COVID-19. The DNA is TGTGCCAGCACGGAGGGACTAGCGGGCTACTTGAGCACAGATACGCAGTATTTT. Its protein reads: CASTEGLAGYLSTDTQYF.